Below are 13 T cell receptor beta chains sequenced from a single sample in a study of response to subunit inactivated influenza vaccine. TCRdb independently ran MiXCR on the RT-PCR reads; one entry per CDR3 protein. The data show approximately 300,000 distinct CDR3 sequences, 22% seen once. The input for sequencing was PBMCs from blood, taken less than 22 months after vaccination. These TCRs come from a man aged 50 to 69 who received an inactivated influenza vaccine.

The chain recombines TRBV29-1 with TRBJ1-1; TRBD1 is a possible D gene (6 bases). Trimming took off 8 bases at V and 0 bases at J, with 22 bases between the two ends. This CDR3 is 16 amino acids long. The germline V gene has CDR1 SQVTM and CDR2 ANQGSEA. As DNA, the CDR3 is TGCAGCATGACGACGCACAGGGCGGGCATGAACACTGAAGCTTTCTTT. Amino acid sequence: CSMTTHRAGMNTEAFF.

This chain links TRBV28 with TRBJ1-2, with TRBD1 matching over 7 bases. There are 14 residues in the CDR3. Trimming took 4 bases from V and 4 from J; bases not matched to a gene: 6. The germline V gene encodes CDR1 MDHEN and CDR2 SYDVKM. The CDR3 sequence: CASSSSGGGYGYTF. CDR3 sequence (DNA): TGTGCCAGCAGTTCCTCAGGGGGGGGCTATGGCTACACCTTC.

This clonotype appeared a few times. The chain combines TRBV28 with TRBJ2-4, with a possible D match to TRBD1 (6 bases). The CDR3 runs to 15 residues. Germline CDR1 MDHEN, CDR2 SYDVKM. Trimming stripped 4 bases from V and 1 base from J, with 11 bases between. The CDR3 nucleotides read TGTGCCAGCAGTTCCCCGAGGGGGGCCAAAAACATTCAGTACTTC. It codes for CASSSPRGAKNIQYF.

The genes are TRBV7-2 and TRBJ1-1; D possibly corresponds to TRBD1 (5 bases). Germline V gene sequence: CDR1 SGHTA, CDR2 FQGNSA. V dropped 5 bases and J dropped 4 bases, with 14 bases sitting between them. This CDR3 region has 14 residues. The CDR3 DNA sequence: TGTGCCAGCAGCCGGGACCTAGGGAGCACTGAAGCTTTCTTT. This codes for CASSRDLGSTEAFF. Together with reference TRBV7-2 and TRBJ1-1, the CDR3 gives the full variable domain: GAGVSQSPSNKVTEKGKDVELRCDPISGHTALYWYRQSLGQGLEFLIYFQGNSAPDKSGLPSDRFSAERTGGSVSTLTIQRTQQEDSAVYLCASSRDLGSTEAFFGQGTRLTVV.

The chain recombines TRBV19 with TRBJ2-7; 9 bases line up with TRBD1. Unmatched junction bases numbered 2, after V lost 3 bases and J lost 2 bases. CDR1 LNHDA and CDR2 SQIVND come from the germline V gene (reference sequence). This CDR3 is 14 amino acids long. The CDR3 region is CASSMGTGPYEQYF. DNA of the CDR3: TGTGCCAGTAGTATGGGGACAGGGCCCTACGAGCAGTACTTC.

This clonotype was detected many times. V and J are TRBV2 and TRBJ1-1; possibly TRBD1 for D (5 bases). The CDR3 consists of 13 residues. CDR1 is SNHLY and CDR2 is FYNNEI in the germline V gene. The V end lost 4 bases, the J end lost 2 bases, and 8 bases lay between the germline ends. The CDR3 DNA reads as TGTGCCAGCAGTGGGGACCGAAACACTGAAGCTTTCTTT. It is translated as CASSGDRNTEAFF.

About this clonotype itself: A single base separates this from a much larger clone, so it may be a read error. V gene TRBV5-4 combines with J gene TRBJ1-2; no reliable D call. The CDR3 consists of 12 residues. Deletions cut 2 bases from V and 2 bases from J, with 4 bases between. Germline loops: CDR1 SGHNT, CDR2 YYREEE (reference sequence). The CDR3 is CASSLHNYGYTF. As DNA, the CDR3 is TGTGCCAGCAGCTTACACAACTATGGCTACACCTTC. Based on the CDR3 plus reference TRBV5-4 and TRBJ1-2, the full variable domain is ETGVTQSPTHLIKTRGQQVTLRCSSQSGHNTVSWYQQALGQGPQFIFQYYREEENGRGNFPPRFSGLQFPNYSSELNVNALELDDSALYLCASSLHNYGYTFGSGTRLTVV.

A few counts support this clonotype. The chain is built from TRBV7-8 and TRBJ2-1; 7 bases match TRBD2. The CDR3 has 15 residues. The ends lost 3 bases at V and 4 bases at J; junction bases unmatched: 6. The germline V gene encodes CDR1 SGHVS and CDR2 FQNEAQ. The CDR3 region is CASSLGGSLYNEQFF. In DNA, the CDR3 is TGTGCCAGCAGCTTGGGCGGGAGCTTATACAATGAGCAGTTCTTC. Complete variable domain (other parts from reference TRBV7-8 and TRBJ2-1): GAGVSQSPRYKVAKRGQDVALRCDPISGHVSLFWYQQALGQGPEFLTYFQNEAQLDKSGLPSDRFFAERPEGSVSTLKIQRTQQEDSAVYLCASSLGGSLYNEQFFGPGTRLTVL.

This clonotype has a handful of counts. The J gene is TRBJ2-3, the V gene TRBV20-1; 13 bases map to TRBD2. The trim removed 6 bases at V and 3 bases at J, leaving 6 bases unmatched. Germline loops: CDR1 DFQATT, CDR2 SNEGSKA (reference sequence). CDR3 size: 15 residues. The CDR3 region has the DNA TGCAGTGCCGCACTAGCGGGAGGGGGAACAGATACGCAGTATTTT. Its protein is CSAALAGGGTDTQYF.

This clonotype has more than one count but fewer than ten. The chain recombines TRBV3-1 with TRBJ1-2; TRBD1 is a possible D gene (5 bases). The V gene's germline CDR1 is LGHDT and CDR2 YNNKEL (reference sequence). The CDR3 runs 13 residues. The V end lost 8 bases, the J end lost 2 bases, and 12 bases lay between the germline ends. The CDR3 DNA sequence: TGTGCCAGCGGGACGGCATCCAACTATGGCTACACCTTC. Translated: CASGTASNYGYTF.

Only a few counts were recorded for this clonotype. The CDR3 loop reads CASSLNNRGGAFF. CDR3 bases: TGCGCCAGCAGCTTGAACAACAGGGGGGGGGCTTTCTTT. The V gene is TRBV5-1, the J gene TRBJ1-1; 8 bases map to TRBD1. The germline V gene encodes CDR1 SGHRS and CDR2 YFSETQ. Trimming at V came to 1 base and at J to 11 bases, leaving 7 bases not matched to a gene. CDR3 length: 13 amino acids.

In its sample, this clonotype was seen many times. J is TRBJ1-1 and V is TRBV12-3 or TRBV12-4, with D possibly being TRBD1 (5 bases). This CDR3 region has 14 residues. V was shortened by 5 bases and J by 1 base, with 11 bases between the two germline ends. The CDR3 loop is CASSGTAGNTEAFF. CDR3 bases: TGTGCCAGCAGTGGGACGGCCGGGAACACTGAAGCTTTCTTT.

The CDR3 sequence: CASSSRTGTGTEAFF. In DNA form, the CDR3 reads TGTGCCAGCAGCTCCCGGACAGGGACGGGGACTGAAGCTTTCTTT. The chain employs TRBV7-2 and TRBJ1-1, with 8 bases aligning to TRBD1. Trimming took 4 bases from V and 5 from J; bases not matched to a gene: 9. This CDR3 is 15 amino acids long. From germline, CDR1 is SGHTA and CDR2 FQGNSA.